The 16 T cell receptor beta chains listed next were all sequenced from one sample in a study of blood T cell repertoires in COVID-19. Sequencing used immunoSEQ multiplex PCR; TCRdb keeps in-frame clones, though not all of them. The table lists about 180,000 clones, about 81% of them singletons. Sequenced input: peripheral blood. The origin of the receptors is a woman in her seventies with acute or convalescent COVID-19.

As for this clone: Other DNA variants within this sample encode the same CDR3. The chain recombines TRBV11-2 with TRBJ2-1; D remains unclear. V shed 1 base and J shed 6 bases, with 4 bases lying between them. The CDR3 has 12 residues. The germline V gene has CDR1 SGHAT and CDR2 FQNNGV. In DNA, the CDR3 is TGTGCCAGCAGCTTAGCGGGCAATGAGCAGTTCTTC. Its protein is CASSLAGNEQFF.

V usage is TRBV4-1 and J usage is TRBJ2-5; perhaps TRBD2 as D (8 bases). Germline CDR1 and CDR2: MGHRA and YSYEKL. The V end was cut by 4 bases, the J end by 9 bases, with 18 bases between. The CDR3 length is 14 residues. For the CDR3, the DNA is TGCGCCAGCAGCCCCGGGAGGGGGCGTGTAGCCCAGTACTTC. This translates into CASSPGRGRVAQYF.

This rearrangement joins TRBV9 to TRBJ1-3; D is perhaps TRBD1 (5 bases). The V end was cut by 0 bases, the J end by 8 bases, with 12 bases between. The germline gives CDR1 SGDLS, CDR2 YYNGEE. This CDR3 spans 14 amino acids. The CDR3 DNA reads TGTGCCAGCAGCGTAGAAACAGGAGGGGACACCATATATTTT. It is translated as CASSVETGGDTIYF. The whole variable domain, filled in from reference TRBV9 and TRBJ1-3, reads DSGVTQTPKHLITATGQRVTLRCSPRSGDLSVYWYQQSLDQGLQFLIQYYNGEERAKGNILERFSAQQFPDLHSELNLSSLELGDSALYFCASSVETGGDTIYFGEGSWLTVV.

This chain joins TRBV7-8 and TRBJ2-2, with D possibly TRBD2 on 6 matching bases. This CDR3 is 16 amino acids long. The V end was cut by 5 bases, the J end by 2 bases, with 15 bases between. The germline V gene has CDR1 SGHVS and CDR2 FQNEAQ. The CDR3 protein is CASSRAVGGNTGELFF. CDR3 DNA: TGTGCCAGCAGCCGAGCGGTGGGGGGAAACACCGGGGAGCTGTTTTTT.

This clone has a single count. This chain's CDR3 is CASSQIPGLAHEQFF. The CDR3 DNA reads as TGTGCCAGCAGCCAAATCCCGGGACTAGCTCATGAGCAGTTCTTC. The V and J genes are TRBV7-6 and TRBJ2-1, with 9 bases fitting TRBD2. V shed 5 bases, J shed 8 bases, and the junction held 10 bases outside the gene matches. Per the germline V gene, CDR1 is SGHVS and CDR2 is FNYEAQ. CDR3 size: 15 residues.

J is TRBJ1-2 and V is TRBV5-1; TRBD1 matches at 9 bases. In germline, CDR1 is SGHRS, CDR2 YFSETQ. V dropped 4 bases and J dropped 6; count of bases not matched to a gene: 13. The CDR3 has 16 residues. CDR3 nucleotides: TGCGCCAGCAGCGAAGAAAACAGGGGGCTAGTAGATGGCTACACCTTC. The encoded protein is CASSEENRGLVDGYTF.

The chain carries TRBV6-5 and TRBJ2-7; D is unclear. V was pared by 7 bases and J by 0 bases, with 16 bases between. CDR1 MNHEY and CDR2 SVGAGI come from the germline V gene. CDR3 length: 15 amino acids. In DNA, the CDR3 is TGTGCCAGCATCGAACGTATAACCAGCTCCTACGAGCAGTACTTC. It is translated as CASIERITSSYEQYF.

This clone was observed a single time. The V gene is TRBV6-1, the J gene TRBJ2-5, with D possibly TRBD1 on 5 matching bases. The CDR3 totals 14 residues. Germline CDR1 is MNHNS and CDR2 is SASEGT. Trimming removed 1 base at V and 10 bases at J, with 16 bases between. CDR3 DNA sequence: TGTGCCAGCAGTGAAGAGCCCAGGGTGGTGAGCCAGTACTTC. Translating it yields CASSEEPRVVSQYF.

CDR3 nucleotides: TGCGCCAGCAGCCAGGCAGGGACTAGAACTGAAGCTTTCTTT. This sequence encodes CASSQAGTRTEAFF. This chain links TRBV4-3 with TRBJ1-1; a weak D match, TRBD1 (5 bases). CDR3 size: 14 residues. The germline CDR1 and CDR2 sequences are LGHNA and YSLEER. Trimming cost V 3 bases and J 5 bases, with 13 bases left between them.

This clone showed up just a few times. The chain uses TRBV21-1 and TRBJ1-2. TRBV21-1 is noted as a pseudogene. CDR3 length equals 11 residues. The CDR3, as DNA: TGTGCCAGCAGCACGGGCGGGGGCTACACCTTC. It encodes CASSTGGGYTF.

The chain uses TRBV5-1 and TRBJ1-1; the D gene is possibly TRBD1 (5 bases). The CDR3 extends over 15 amino acids. Germline V lookup: CDR1 SGHRS, CDR2 YFSETQ. Between the trimmed V and J ends, which lost 4 bases and 0 bases, there was a span of 13 bases. CDR3 nucleotides: TGCGCCAGCAGCCGGGAGGGACTGATGAACACTGAAGCTTTCTTT. Encoded protein: CASSREGLMNTEAFF.

The V and J genes are TRBV15 and TRBJ2-2, with 8 bases aligning to TRBD1. The J segment lost 3 bases and the V segment lost 3 bases, leaving 6 bases of the junction unmatched. The CDR3 has 16 residues. Looked up from germline, CDR1 is LNHNV and CDR2 is YYDKDF (reference sequence). CDR3 sequence (DNA): TGTGCCACCAGCAGGTTACAGGGGGGACACACCGGGGAGCTGTTTTTT. It yields the protein CATSRLQGGHTGELFF.

This clone was counted a few times. The chain uses TRBV19 and TRBJ1-3; unclear D gene. V was shortened by 10 bases and J by 4 bases, with 11 bases between the two germline ends. From germline, CDR1 is LNHDA and CDR2 SQIVND (reference sequence). The CDR3 runs 12 residues. In DNA form, the CDR3 reads TGTGCCACCGGGAGCCTAGGAAACACCATATATTTT. It specifies CATGSLGNTIYF.

The V call is TRBV7-9, the J call TRBJ1-1; D not certain. The CDR3 consists of 13 residues. V shed 9 bases and J shed 6 bases, with 17 bases lying between them. From germline, CDR1 is SEHNR and CDR2 FQNEAQ (reference sequence). The CDR3 region is CARATLGSAEAFF. The CDR3, as DNA: TGTGCCAGGGCGACCCTAGGAAGCGCTGAAGCTTTCTTT.

In this sample, this clone turned up once. The V call is TRBV7-2, the J call TRBJ2-3; 9 bases match TRBD2. Germline loops: CDR1 SGHTA, CDR2 FQGNSA. Germline trimming cut 3 bases from V and 1 base from J; bases unmatched to any gene: 5. This CDR3 has 16 amino acids. CDR3 nucleotide sequence: TGTGCCAGCAGCTTTGTTAGCGGGGGTGGCACAGATACGCAGTATTTT. Its translation is CASSFVSGGGTDTQYF.

This clone was counted a single time. The chain carries TRBV19 and TRBJ2-1; 7 bases match TRBD2. The V and J ends lost 5 bases and 10 bases, in that order; junction bases with no gene match: 14. Germline CDR1 and CDR2: LNHDA and SQIVND (reference sequence). The CDR3 runs to 15 residues. This chain's CDR3 is CASSGAGASEREQFF. The CDR3 DNA reads as TGTGCCAGTAGTGGGGCGGGAGCGTCCGAGCGGGAGCAGTTCTTC.